What follows are 24 T cell receptor beta chains derived from one specimen sequenced in a study of beta chain features in type 1 diabetes. Study-wide findings and caveats: Type 1 diabetes patients had moderately but significantly shorter TCRB CDR3s in all four CD4+ subsets.

Reverse transcribing all isolated RNA meant expressed TCRB transcripts were sequenced. Clones were read by immunoSEQ multiplex PCR, and TCRdb kept only the in-frame ones, dropping some. The top ten clones hold 0.015% of a sample with a few hundred thousand clones, approximately 15% of them seen once. For these receptors, no antigen is known. Input material: naive CD4+ T cells from blood. Receptors originate from a young woman with type 1 diabetes.

This clone was seen only a few times. The chain combines TRBV2 with TRBJ2-7; 10 bases align to TRBD2. The CDR3 has 14 amino acids. Germline V gene sequence: CDR1 SNHLY, CDR2 FYNNEI. Germline trimming cut 6 bases from V and 1 base from J; bases unmatched to any gene: 3. The chain's CDR3 is CASRSGRGSYEQYV. DNA of the CDR3: TGTGCCAGCAGGAGCGGGAGGGGATCCTACGAGCAGTACGTC.

The rearrangement joins TRBV5-6 to TRBJ1-1; 7 bases line up with TRBD1. Germline V gene sequence: CDR1 SGHDT, CDR2 YYEEEE. The ends lost 0 bases at V and 3 bases at J; junction bases unmatched: 8. The CDR3 has 16 amino acids. CDR3: CASSLVHAGGYTEAFF. The CDR3 region has the DNA TGTGCCAGCAGCTTGGTTCATGCAGGGGGATACACTGAAGCTTTCTTT.

This clone was counted between two and nine times. This chain joins TRBV9 and TRBJ2-7; 11 positions agree with TRBD1. The germline CDR1 and CDR2 sequences are SGDLS and YYNGEE. There are 14 residues in the CDR3. With 6 bases clipped from V and 5 bases from J, the junction kept 7 bases outside the gene matches. DNA of the CDR3: TGTGCCAGCAACCGGGACAGGGGGTCCCACGAGCAGTACTTC. Translating it yields CASNRDRGSHEQYF.

This rearrangement joins TRBV5-1 to TRBJ1-1; 7 nucleotides line up with TRBD1. The junction had 3 bases not matched to a gene; V was cut back by 0 bases and J by 1 base. Germline lookup yields CDR1 SGHRS and CDR2 YFSETQ. CDR3 length equals 15 residues. The CDR3 spells CASSLEGQSNTEAFF. The CDR3, as DNA: TGCGCCAGCAGCTTGGAGGGACAGTCGAACACTGAAGCTTTCTTT.

This rearrangement joins TRBV27 to TRBJ2-5; 8 nucleotides align to TRBD1. The CDR3 runs to 14 residues. The V gene's germline CDR1 is MNHEY and CDR2 SMNVEV (reference sequence). The V segment lost 4 bases and the J segment 7 bases; nucleotides outside the gene matches: 8. The CDR3 sequence: CASSSDRGSGTQYF. The CDR3 bases are TGTGCCAGCAGTTCCGACAGGGGAAGTGGGACCCAGTACTTC.

This chain uses TRBV19 with TRBJ1-2, with 7 bases aligning to TRBD1. CDR1 and CDR2 from the germline V gene are LNHDA and SQIVND (reference sequence). The CDR3 length is 15 residues. With V trimmed by 0 bases and J by 4 bases, 5 bases remained unmatched. CDR3 nucleotides: TGTGCCAGTAGTATAGACGGGGACAGACCCTATGGCTACACCTTC. It is translated as CASSIDGDRPYGYTF.

This clone has just a few counts. The V gene is TRBV28, the J gene TRBJ2-4, with 11 bases identical to TRBD2. The germline CDR1 and CDR2 sequences are MDHEN and SYDVKM. The CDR3 has 13 residues. V dropped 8 bases and J dropped 10; count of bases not matched to a gene: 7. The CDR3 DNA is TGTGCCAGCGTTTCGGGGACTAGCGGTATTCAGTACTTC. This sequence encodes CASVSGTSGIQYF. Drawing the rest from reference TRBV28 and TRBJ2-4, the complete variable domain is DVKVTQSSRYLVKRTGEKVFLECVQDMDHENMFWYRQDPGLGLRLIYFSYDVKMKEKGDIPEGYSVSREKKERFSLILESASTNQTSMYLCASVSGTSGIQYFGAGTRLSVL.

The gene calls are TRBV27 and TRBJ1-1, with 8 bases aligning to TRBD1. With V trimmed by 5 bases and J by 3 bases, 5 bases remained unmatched. Germline CDR1 and CDR2: MNHEY and SMNVEV (reference sequence). The CDR3 totals 14 residues. CDR3 nucleotides: TGTGCCAGCAGTGTGCGACAGGGGCACACTGAAGCTTTCTTT. This sequence encodes CASSVRQGHTEAFF.

This sequence joins TRBV5-1 and TRBJ2-2; possibly TRBD2 for D (6 bases). Germline CDR1 is SGHRS and CDR2 is YFSETQ. This CDR3 is built from 16 residues. Trimming removed 1 base at V and 4 bases at J, with 14 bases between. The CDR3 DNA is TGCGCCAGCAGCTTGCCGACGGGAGATGCCACCGGGGAGCTGTTTTTT. Its protein product is CASSLPTGDATGELFF.

The chain couples TRBV4-3 to TRBJ1-2, with a possible D match to TRBD1 (5 bases). CDR1 is LGHNA, CDR2 YSLEER, per germline. V was clipped by 1 base and J by 2 bases, with 11 bases between them. This CDR3 has 15 amino acids. CDR3 loop: CASSQGGGMNYGYTF. The CDR3 DNA is TGCGCCAGCAGCCAAGGGGGGGGAATGAACTATGGCTACACCTTC.

This chain links TRBV7-2 with TRBJ1-3, with 7 bases lining up with TRBD1. CDR1 and CDR2 from the germline V gene are SGHTA and FQGNSA. The V gene end was trimmed by 5 bases and the J gene end by 8 bases; junction bases not matched to a gene: 3. The CDR3 has 12 amino acids. This CDR3 reads CASSPQGYTIYF. In nucleotides, the CDR3 is TGTGCCAGCAGCCCACAGGGGTACACCATATATTTT. Complete variable domain (other parts from reference TRBV7-2 and TRBJ1-3): GAGVSQSPSNKVTEKGKDVELRCDPISGHTALYWYRQSLGQGLEFLIYFQGNSAPDKSGLPSDRFSAERTGGSVSTLTIQRTQQEDSAVYLCASSPQGYTIYFGEGSWLTVV.

The CDR3 loop reads CASRSGVFYNEQFF. CDR3 DNA: TGTGCCAGTAGGTCAGGGGTTTTCTACAATGAGCAGTTCTTC. V and J are TRBV19 and TRBJ2-1, with D possibly being TRBD1 (6 bases). V was cut by 6 bases and J by 3 bases, with 12 bases left in between. The length of the CDR3 is 14 residues. Per the germline V gene, CDR1 is LNHDA and CDR2 is SQIVND (reference sequence).

V and J are TRBV15 and TRBJ1-2; 8 nucleotides match TRBD1. V was clipped by 1 base and J by 5 bases; unmatched bases: 3. The germline V gene encodes CDR1 LNHNV and CDR2 YYDKDF (reference sequence). CDR3 length: 14 amino acids. CDR3 nucleotide sequence: TGTGCCACCAGCAGAGGGTGGACAGGGTATGGCTACACCTTC. Its protein product is CATSRGWTGYGYTF.

J is TRBJ1-5 and V is TRBV19; D unclear. This CDR3 comprises 14 residues. CDR1 is LNHDA and CDR2 is SQIVND in the germline V gene (reference sequence). Deletions cut 10 bases from V and 2 bases from J, with 15 bases between. The CDR3 loop reads CATKEGLGNQPQHF. CDR3 in DNA: TGTGCCACTAAGGAGGGTTTGGGCAATCAGCCCCAGCATTTT.

CDR3 sequence (DNA): TGTGCCAGCAGCTTACTAGCGGGAGTAACCGATGAGCAGTTCTTC. This codes for CASSLLAGVTDEQFF. V usage is TRBV7-2 and J usage is TRBJ2-1; 10 positions agree with TRBD2. Per germline, CDR1 SGHTA and CDR2 FQGNSA. Unmatched junction bases numbered 6, after V lost 2 bases and J lost 8 bases. The CDR3 has 15 amino acids.

This chain connects TRBV28 to TRBJ2-7, with D unresolved. Trimming pared 8 bases from V and 3 bases from J, leaving 8 bases between. CDR1 MDHEN and CDR2 SYDVKM come from the germline V gene. The CDR3 loop spans 11 amino acids. The CDR3 coding sequence is TGTGCCAGCGGGCAGAACTACGAGCAGTACTTC. Residues: CASGQNYEQYF.

The chain employs TRBV27 and TRBJ2-1, with a weak D call TRBD2 (5 bases). The CDR3 has 15 amino acids. CDR1 and CDR2 from the germline V gene are MNHEY and SMNVEV (reference sequence). The V and J ends lost 3 bases and 3 bases respectively, with 12 bases between them. The CDR3 DNA is TGTGCCAGCAGTTTTTGGCTAGCAGACTACAATGAGCAGTTCTTC. This codes for CASSFWLADYNEQFF.

The V call is TRBV6-5, the J call TRBJ2-4; 8 bases map to TRBD2. CDR1 is MNHEY, CDR2 SVGAGI, per germline. The ends lost 2 bases at V and 0 bases at J; junction bases unmatched: 3. The CDR3 is 16 residues long. CDR3 residues: CASSYSGGTAKNIQYF. The CDR3 coding sequence is TGTGCCAGCAGTTACAGCGGGGGTACAGCCAAAAACATTCAGTACTTC.

There are a few counts of this clone. The chain uses TRBV29-1 and TRBJ1-5; 9 bases fit TRBD1. The CDR3 sequence is 14 residues long. Germline V gene sequence: CDR1 SQVTM, CDR2 ANQGSEA. V was clipped by 6 bases and J by 6 bases; unmatched bases: 9. The CDR3 DNA reads TGCAGCGTCTCTCCTACAGGGGGCGGTCAGCCCCAGCATTTT. It codes for CSVSPTGGGQPQHF.

The table lists this clone with a few counts. The chain has TRBV7-2 and TRBJ2-7, with a tentative D call TRBD2 (5 bases). The CDR3 sequence is 13 residues long. With 3 bases removed from V and 2 bases from J, the gap between germline ends came to 8 bases. The germline V gene has CDR1 SGHTA and CDR2 FQGNSA. CDR3 loop: CASSLSGAYEQYF. The CDR3 nucleotides read TGTGCCAGCAGCTTGAGCGGTGCCTACGAGCAGTACTTC.

V usage is TRBV7-2 and J usage is TRBJ1-5; D is unresolved. Germline V gene data show CDR1 as SGHTA and CDR2 as FQGNSA. This CDR3 region has 16 residues. The ends were cut back, 1 base at V and 3 bases at J, with 13 bases in the middle. The CDR3 nucleotides read TGTGCCAGCAGCTTAGGTAGTCTGGGCCACAATCAGCCCCAGCATTTT. It is translated as CASSLGSLGHNQPQHF.

This clone appeared a few times. This rearrangement joins TRBV18 to TRBJ2-1; D may be TRBD2 (5 bases). CDR3 length: 15 residues. In germline, CDR1 is KGHSH, CDR2 LQKENI. V dropped 2 bases and J dropped 10 bases, with 18 bases sitting between them. CDR3 amino acids: CASSPEASLLREQFF. CDR3 in DNA: TGTGCCAGCTCACCAGAGGCTAGCTTACTCCGGGAGCAGTTCTTC.

V gene TRBV11-1 combines with J gene TRBJ1-1; D gene unclear. The germline CDR1 and CDR2 sequences are SGHAT and FQDESV (reference sequence). The CDR3 has 11 residues. V gave up 5 bases and J gave up 2 bases, with 3 bases separating them. The DNA for the CDR3 is TGTGCCAGCAGCCGTAACACTGAAGCTTTCTTT. This translates into CASSRNTEAFF.

The genes are TRBV28 and TRBJ2-5; D ambiguous. This CDR3 is built from 14 residues. Germline assignment: CDR1 MDHEN and CDR2 SYDVKM. V was pared by 5 bases and J by 3 bases, with 13 bases between. The CDR3 DNA reads TGTGCCAGCAGTCCCCAGGAAGGAAAAGAGACCCAGTACTTC. This codes for CASSPQEGKETQYF.